This T cell receptor beta chain was found in a study of blood T cell repertoires in COVID-19. Study-wide background: Sites across the United States, Italy and Spain contributed samples from acute and convalescent COVID-19.

In the original workflow: Nucleated cell counts were estimated from reference gene primer amplification. Profiling relied on immunoSEQ multiplex PCR, and the TCRdb table lists in-frame clones only, not all of them. The V and J calls and clone size were taken over from that table, and D and trimming were inferred from the DNA. The table records approximately 300,000 clones, approximately 86% of them present only once. With V trimmed by 1 base and J by 0 bases, 7 bases remained unmatched. This CDR3 spans 18 amino acids. Germline CDR1 MGHRA, CDR2 YSYEKL. The participants were between about 18 and 100 years old and came from about two dozen US areas.

The genes are TRBV4-1 and TRBJ2-1, with 9 positions matching TRBD2. Sequenced input: PBMCs or T cells enriched from blood (not recorded which). This sequence originates from a woman aged 18-29 years who had recovered from COVID-19. The CDR3 DNA sequence: TGCGCCAGCAGCCAAGGGCTTAGCGGGAGACGCTCCTACAATGAGCAGTTCTTC. It yields the protein CASSQGLSGRRSYNEQFF.